The clone carrying this T cell receptor beta chain was seen once. PCR involved 60 Vbeta and 13 Jbeta primers. The data were produced by immunoSEQ multiplex PCR, yet TCRdb's version contains in-frame clones alone and is incomplete. The data hold approximately 130,000 clones, with over 75% observed a single time. V gave up 7 bases and J gave up 2 bases, with 24 bases separating them. CDR1 SNHLY and CDR2 FYNNEI come from the germline V gene. The CDR3 is 17 amino acids. This record comes from a study of cytomegalovirus exposure and HLA in healthy donors. The specimen sequenced was PBMCs. The chain carries TRBV2 and TRBJ2-7; the D gene is possibly TRBD1 (6 bases). The TCR comes from a man aged 40-49 years in good health and CMV-seronegative. Written as DNA, the CDR3 is TGTGCCAGCACCGGCATCCGTCCGGGACAACCAACCTACGAGCAGTACTTC. Translation gives CASTGIRPGQPTYEQYF.